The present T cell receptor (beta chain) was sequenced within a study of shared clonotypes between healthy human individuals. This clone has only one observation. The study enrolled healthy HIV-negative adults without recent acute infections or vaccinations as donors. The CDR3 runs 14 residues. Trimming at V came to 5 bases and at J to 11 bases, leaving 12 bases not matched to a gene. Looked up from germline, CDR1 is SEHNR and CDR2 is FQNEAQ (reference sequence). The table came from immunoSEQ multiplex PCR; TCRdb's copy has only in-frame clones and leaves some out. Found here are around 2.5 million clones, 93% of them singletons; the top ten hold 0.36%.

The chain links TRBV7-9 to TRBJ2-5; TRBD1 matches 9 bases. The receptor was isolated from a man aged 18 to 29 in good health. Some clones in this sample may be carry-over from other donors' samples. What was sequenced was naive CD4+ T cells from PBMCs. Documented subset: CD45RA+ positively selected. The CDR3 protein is CASSPRTGVVEQYF. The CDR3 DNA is TGTGCCAGCAGCCCTCGGACAGGGGTCGTGGAGCAGTACTTC.